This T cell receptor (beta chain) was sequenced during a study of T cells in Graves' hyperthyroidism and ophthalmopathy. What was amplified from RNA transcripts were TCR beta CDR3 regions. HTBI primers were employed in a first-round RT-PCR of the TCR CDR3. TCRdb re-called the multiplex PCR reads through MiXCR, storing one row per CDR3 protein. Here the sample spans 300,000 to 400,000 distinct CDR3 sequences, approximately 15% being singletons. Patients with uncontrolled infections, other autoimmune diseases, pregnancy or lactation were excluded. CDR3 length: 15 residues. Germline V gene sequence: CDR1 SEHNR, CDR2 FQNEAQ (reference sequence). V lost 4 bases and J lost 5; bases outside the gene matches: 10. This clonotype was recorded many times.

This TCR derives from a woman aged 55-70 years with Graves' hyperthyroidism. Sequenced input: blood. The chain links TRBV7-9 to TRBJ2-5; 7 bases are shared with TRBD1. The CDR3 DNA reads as TGTGCCAGCAGCTCCTTACAGGGGTCACAGGAGACCCAGTACTTC. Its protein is CASSSLQGSQETQYF. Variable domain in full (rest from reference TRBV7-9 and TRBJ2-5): DTGVSQNPRHKITKRGQNVTFRCDPISEHNRLYWYRQTLGQGPEFLTYFQNEAQLEKSRLLSDRFSAERPKGSFSTLEIQRTEQGDSAMYLCASSSLQGSQETQYFGPGTRLLVL.